Below are 32 T cell receptor beta chains sequenced from a single sample in a study of molecular identifiers for immune sequencing clone quantification. MiXCR was run by TCRdb on the PCR reads, yielding one entry per CDR3 protein. The top ten hold approximately 0.75% of the sample, which has hundreds of thousands of distinct CDR3 sequences, 25% seen once. The specimen was naive CD8+ T cells from blood, with Jurkat cell RNA spiked in. This sample's subset: FACS-sorted CD8+CD4-CCR7+CD45RA+ naive T cells. These receptors were collected from a human donor in good health. Some libraries in this study had Jurkat cell RNA spiked in.

This clonotype was recorded only once. This chain's CDR3 is CASDSQRVLGTDTQYF. CDR3 nucleotides: TGTGCCAGCGACTCGCAACGGGTCTTGGGGACAGATACGCAGTATTTT. This chain links TRBV27 with TRBJ2-3; D not resolved. Germline CDR1 and CDR2: MNHEY and SMNVEV (reference sequence). Deletions cut 8 bases from V and 3 bases from J, with 21 bases between. The CDR3 loop spans 16 amino acids.

Remarks on this clonotype: This could be a read error, since a much larger clone is one nucleotide away. The chain combines TRBV30 with TRBJ2-3; D call uncertain. Trimming shortened V by 0 bases and J by 2 bases, and 6 bases separated the two germline ends. CDR1 and CDR2 from the germline V gene are GTSNPN and SVGIG (reference sequence). This CDR3 contains 13 residues. The CDR3 nucleotides are TGTGCCTGGAGTGTGGCACCCACAGATACGCAGTATTTT. Its protein is CAWSVAPTDTQYF.

This rearrangement joins TRBV2 to TRBJ2-7; 7 positions match TRBD2. Trimming removed 3 bases from V and 1 base from J; junction bases left unmatched: 6. The CDR3 covers 15 residues. In germline, CDR1 is SNHLY, CDR2 FYNNEI. CDR3 region: CASSEVWGGSYEQYF. The CDR3 DNA reads TGTGCCAGCAGTGAGGTTTGGGGGGGTTCCTACGAGCAGTACTTC.

V and J are TRBV11-2 and TRBJ2-1; TRBD1 or TRBD2 may be the D gene (5 bases each). There are 16 residues in the CDR3. V lost 1 base to trimming and J lost 0 bases, with 10 bases between them. CDR1 is SGHAT, CDR2 FQNNGV, per germline. CDR3 amino acids: CASSLVVGTSYNEQFF. For the CDR3, the DNA is TGTGCCAGCAGCTTAGTGGTGGGGACCTCCTACAATGAGCAGTTCTTC.

This clonotype was recorded at least ten times. The chain links TRBV5-1 to TRBJ2-7; D gene uncertain. Germline V gene lookup returns CDR1 SGHRS and CDR2 YFSETQ. The CDR3 has 14 residues. The germline V and J ends were trimmed by 1 base and 1 base, with 9 bases remaining between them. CDR3 DNA sequence: TGCGCCAGCAGCTTGCGGTCTGAATCCTACGAGCAGTACTTC. As protein: CASSLRSESYEQYF. Based on the CDR3 plus reference TRBV5-1 and TRBJ2-7, the full variable domain is KAGVTQTPRYLIKTRGQQVTLSCSPISGHRSVSWYQQTPGQGLQFLFEYFSETQRNKGNFPGRFSGRQFSNSRSEMNVSTLELGDSALYLCASSLRSESYEQYFGPGTRLTVT.

A word on this clonotype: Possible read error: a much larger clone is one base away. The V call is TRBV5-1, the J call TRBJ2-5; D is perhaps TRBD1 (6 bases). The germline V and J ends were trimmed by 7 bases and 2 bases, with 18 bases remaining between them. There are 15 residues in the CDR3. Germline CDR1 is SGHRS and CDR2 is YFSETQ. CDR3 sequence: CASGGLQGWQETQYF. The CDR3 DNA follows: TGCGCCAGCGGCGGATTACAGGGCTGGCAAGAGACCCAGTACTTC.

This clonotype showed up many times. V and J are TRBV7-2 and TRBJ1-6; D remains unclear. The CDR3 runs 15 residues. Germline loops: CDR1 SGHTA, CDR2 FQGNSA. V lost 2 bases and J 8 bases, leaving 13 bases between the germline ends. The CDR3 DNA follows: TGTGCCAGCAGCTTAAGGGAGGGCAATTATTCACCCCTCCACTTT. Translated: CASSLREGNYSPLHF.

The table lists this clonotype with many counts. In nucleotides, the CDR3 is TGCAGCGTTGAACCCCCTGGGGGTGAGCAGTACTTC. It specifies CSVEPPGGEQYF. This rearrangement joins TRBV29-1 to TRBJ2-7; D is possibly TRBD1 or TRBD2 (5 bases each). This CDR3 is 12 amino acids long. V dropped 2 bases and J dropped 7 bases, with 12 bases sitting between them. Per germline, CDR1 SQVTM and CDR2 ANQGSEA.

This clonotype appeared many times. This CDR3 reads CASSPGTGSVYEQYF. The CDR3 DNA reads as TGTGCCAGCAGTCCGGGGACAGGGTCTGTTTACGAGCAGTACTTC. The V gene is TRBV28, the J gene TRBJ2-7, with 9 positions matching TRBD1. The trim removed 5 bases at V and 4 bases at J, leaving 9 bases unmatched. The CDR3 is 15 amino acids. Per germline, CDR1 MDHEN and CDR2 SYDVKM.

The chain links TRBV28 to TRBJ2-1; 9 bases are a match to TRBD1. CDR1 is MDHEN and CDR2 is SYDVKM in the germline V gene. The CDR3 covers 17 residues. With V trimmed by 3 bases and J by 0 bases, 6 bases remained unmatched. This chain's CDR3 is CASSLLTGGSSYNEQFF. The CDR3 nucleotides read TGTGCCAGCAGTTTGTTGACAGGGGGGAGCTCCTACAATGAGCAGTTCTTC.

This clonotype was detected a few times. In nucleotides, the CDR3 is TGTGCCTGGAGTGTAGTCTCAGACACTGAAGCTTTCTTT. Protein product: CAWSVVSDTEAFF. The rearrangement uses TRBV30 and TRBJ1-1; D is unclear. Germline assignment: CDR1 GTSNPN and CDR2 SVGIG (reference sequence). The length of the CDR3 is 13 residues. Between the trimmed V and J ends, which lost 0 bases and 3 bases, there was a span of 8 bases.

A remark on this clonotype: Being one base from a much bigger clone, this may be a read error. V usage is TRBV28 and J usage is TRBJ2-7, with 8 bases identical to TRBD2. Germline V gene data show CDR1 as MDHEN and CDR2 as SYDVKM. This CDR3 is built from 15 residues. Here the CDR3 reads CASSLFSGAFYEQCF. The CDR3 DNA reads as TGTGCCAGCAGTTTATTTAGCGGGGCCTTCTACGAGCAGTGCTTC.

This clonotype was seen ten or more times. An end of the junction does not agree with germline; a read error may underlie this. The rearrangement uses TRBV2 and TRBJ2-7, with 10 bases matching TRBD1. The germline V gene encodes CDR1 SNHLY and CDR2 FYNNEI. The CDR3 is 13 amino acids. CDR3 protein: CASMTGGSSEQYF. DNA of the CDR3: TGTGCCAGTATGACAGGGGGCTCCTCCGAGCAGTACTTC.

The chain recombines TRBV6-2 or TRBV6-3 with TRBJ2-2, with TRBD2 matching over 14 bases. V lost 4 bases to trimming and J lost 0 bases; unmatched junction nucleotides: 4. CDR1 MNHEY and CDR2 SVGEGT come from the germline V gene. This CDR3 has 18 amino acids. The CDR3 reads CASSLRLAGGPNTGELFF. CDR3 bases: TGTGCCAGCAGTTTAAGACTAGCGGGAGGGCCGAACACCGGGGAGCTGTTTTTT.

Details on this clonotype: A much larger clone is a single base away; this may be a read error. This sequence joins TRBV20-1 and TRBJ2-2; 8 positions agree with TRBD2. V shed 0 bases, J shed 6 bases, and the junction held 3 bases outside the gene matches. Germline lookup yields CDR1 DFQATT and CDR2 SNEGSKA (reference sequence). The CDR3 sequence is 14 residues long. The CDR3: CSARDGRAPGELFF. The DNA for the CDR3 is TGCAGTGCTAGAGACGGGAGGGCGCCCGGGGAGCTGTTTTTT.

This clonotype has a handful of counts. V and J are TRBV29-1 and TRBJ2-1, with a possible D match to TRBD2 (5 bases). CDR3 length equals 15 residues. Trimming removed 1 base from V and 2 bases from J, with 12 bases in between. CDR1 is SQVTM, CDR2 ANQGSEA, per germline. DNA for the CDR3: TGCAGCGTTGAAGGGGGAGACGCTCCCTACAATGAGCAGTTCTTC. It encodes CSVEGGDAPYNEQFF.

This clonotype was counted between two and nine times. The J gene is TRBJ2-7, the V gene TRBV6-2 or TRBV6-3, with D hard to call. The CDR3 consists of 12 residues. V was cut by 4 bases and J by 6 bases, with 10 bases left in between. CDR1 and CDR2 from the germline V gene are MNHEY and SVGEGT. DNA of the CDR3: TGTGCCAGCAGTTTCTCCAGTCCCGAGCAGTACTTC. This translates into CASSFSSPEQYF.

This rearrangement joins TRBV20-1 to TRBJ2-7; D possibly uses TRBD1 or TRBD2 (5 bases each). V dropped 2 bases and J dropped 3 bases, with 11 bases sitting between them. CDR1 is DFQATT, CDR2 SNEGSKA, per germline (reference sequence). The CDR3 has 13 amino acids. The CDR3 DNA follows: TGCAGTGCTAGACGGGACGTAGACTACGAGCAGTACTTC. Its translation is CSARRDVDYEQYF.

This clonotype came up many times. CDR3 protein: CAWSVGLLTEAFF. In DNA, the CDR3 is TGTGCCTGGAGTGTAGGGTTGTTGACTGAAGCTTTCTTT. The J gene is TRBJ1-1, the V gene TRBV30; D remains unclear. Trimming stripped 0 bases from V and 5 bases from J, with 10 bases between. CDR1 is GTSNPN, CDR2 SVGIG, per germline (reference sequence). This CDR3 is 13 amino acids long.

The chain carries TRBV9 and TRBJ2-3, with D possibly matching TRBD2 (5 bases). V was shortened by 3 bases and J by 2 bases, with 10 bases between the two germline ends. Per the germline V gene, CDR1 is SGDLS and CDR2 is YYNGEE. This CDR3 has 14 residues. The CDR3 spells CASSASQITDTQYF. DNA for the CDR3: TGTGCCAGCAGCGCTAGCCAGATCACAGATACGCAGTATTTT.

This clonotype was counted at least ten times. This chain links TRBV25-1 with TRBJ1-1, with D uncertain. This CDR3 comprises 14 residues. Germline CDR1 reads MGHDK; CDR2 reads SYGVNS. Trimming took off 5 bases at V and 6 bases at J, with 16 bases between the two ends. The CDR3 coding sequence is TGTGCCAGCAGTCCGCCGGGCCCGGTAGCTGAAGCTTTCTTT. It codes for CASSPPGPVAEAFF.

The J gene is TRBJ2-7, the V gene TRBV7-9; 9 nucleotides agree with TRBD2. The CDR3 is 16 amino acids. Germline V CDR1 and CDR2: SEHNR, FQNEAQ (reference sequence). With 3 bases clipped from V and 0 bases from J, the junction kept 6 bases outside the gene matches. The chain's CDR3 is CASSFLAGESSYEQYF. For the CDR3, the DNA is TGTGCCAGCAGCTTCTTAGCGGGGGAAAGCTCCTACGAGCAGTACTTC.

In this sample, this clonotype turned up many times. The chain employs TRBV29-1 and TRBJ2-2; 7 bases are shared with TRBD1. Germline V gene data show CDR1 as SQVTM and CDR2 as ANQGSEA. This CDR3 spans 14 amino acids. Germline trimming cut 3 bases from V and 1 base from J; bases unmatched to any gene: 2. The CDR3 spells CSVEGTENTGELFF. The DNA for the CDR3 is TGCAGCGTTGAGGGGACAGAGAACACCGGGGAGCTGTTTTTT.

The sample holds a few counts of this clonotype. The V and J genes are TRBV20-1 and TRBJ2-7, with D unclear. Per the germline V gene, CDR1 is DFQATT and CDR2 is SNEGSKA (reference sequence). V dropped 1 base and J dropped 1 base, with 8 bases sitting between them. This CDR3 is built from 13 residues. CDR3 amino acids: CSARGHDSYEQYF. CDR3 bases: TGCAGTGCTAGAGGGCACGATTCCTACGAGCAGTACTTC.

V usage is TRBV10-1 and J usage is TRBJ2-3, with 11 nucleotides matching TRBD2. Germline-derived CDR1 and CDR2 are WNHNN and SYGVQD (reference sequence). There are 16 residues in the CDR3. J lost 4 bases, V lost 3 bases, and 6 bases had no gene match. The CDR3 region is CASSDSSGGIADTQYF. The CDR3 region has the DNA TGCGCCAGCAGTGATTCTAGCGGGGGGATCGCAGATACGCAGTATTTT.

This clonotype turned up a few times. The chain is built from TRBV19 and TRBJ1-5; D unresolved. CDR1 is LNHDA, CDR2 SQIVND, per germline (reference sequence). The CDR3 has 17 residues. With 7 bases removed from V and 1 base from J, the gap between germline ends came to 20 bases. In nucleotides, the CDR3 is TGTGCCAGTACTAAGCAGGACCTGTGGGTGAGCAATCAGCCCCAGCATTTT. Its translation is CASTKQDLWVSNQPQHF.

This clonotype was picked up many times. This rearrangement joins TRBV28 to TRBJ1-1; D remains ambiguous. Germline-derived CDR1 and CDR2 are MDHEN and SYDVKM. This CDR3 has 13 residues. V lost 2 bases, J lost 3 bases, and 7 bases lay in between. The CDR3 sequence is CASSLDLYTEAFF. The CDR3 DNA follows: TGTGCCAGCAGTTTAGACCTATACACTGAAGCTTTCTTT.

This clonotype has more than one count but fewer than ten. The chain employs TRBV12-3 or TRBV12-4 and TRBJ2-7; 10 bases are shared with TRBD1. V lost 5 bases and J lost 5; bases outside the gene matches: 6. The CDR3 is made up of 14 amino acids. CDR3 loop: CASSLRQGANEQYF. Written as DNA, the CDR3 is TGTGCCAGCAGTCTTCGACAGGGGGCGAACGAGCAGTACTTC.

This clonotype was detected only a few times. This sequence joins TRBV20-1 and TRBJ2-1; TRBD1 matches 7 bases. Germline assignment: CDR1 DFQATT and CDR2 SNEGSKA (reference sequence). The CDR3 runs to 15 residues. J gave up 0 bases and V 6 bases, and 8 bases lay outside the gene matches. The CDR3 protein is CSANTGETSYNEQFF. CDR3 DNA sequence: TGCAGTGCCAACACAGGGGAAACCTCCTACAATGAGCAGTTCTTC.

The rearrangement links TRBV11-2 to TRBJ1-1, with D possibly TRBD1 on 6 matching bases. The CDR3 runs 16 residues. Trimming took 6 bases from V and 6 from J, leaving 23 bases between them. Germline V CDR1 and CDR2: SGHAT, FQNNGV. CDR3 nucleotide sequence: TGTGCCAGCAGGGACAGCACTTTTCTAAAGGGGTCTGAAGCTTTCTTT. Translated, it gives CASRDSTFLKGSEAFF.

The chain couples TRBV9 to TRBJ2-1; D not certain. Looked up from germline, CDR1 is SGDLS and CDR2 is YYNGEE. The CDR3 spans 12 residues. The V end was cut by 3 bases, the J end by 7 bases, with 8 bases between. For the CDR3, the DNA is TGTGCCAGCAGCGCAGCACAGAATGAGCAGTTCTTC. Encoded protein: CASSAAQNEQFF.

About this clonotype itself: This may stem from a read error, because a much larger clone lies one nucleotide away. The chain is built from TRBV12-5 and TRBJ2-3; no firm D call. Per germline, CDR1 LGHNT and CDR2 FRNRAP. This CDR3 spans 17 amino acids. CDR3 residues: CVSGPPMTTDDGDTQYF. CDR3 nucleotide sequence: TGTGTTAGTGGTCCACCCATGACAACCGATGATGGGGATACGCAGTATTTT.